These 18 T cell receptor beta chains came from one sample sequenced in a study of control samples from healthy donors and cancer patients (dated by TCRdb to about 2020). The receptor library was made with the immunoSEQ multiplex PCR assay. TCRdb mirrors the immuneACCESS table, restricted to in-frame sequences. Some clones are absent from its copies; in checked studies, under half trace to an unresolved V gene, and the reason for the others is unknown. The sample data list 140,000 to 150,000 clones, and 89% of these were observed just once. Roughly 5% of the sample goes to the ten largest clones. Sequenced material: blood. The receptors derive from a man aged 25 to 45 in good health.

The chain has TRBV24-1 and TRBJ2-2, with 13 nucleotides matching TRBD2. V lost 2 bases, J lost 7 bases, and 3 bases stayed unmatched. Germline assignment: CDR1 KGHDR and CDR2 SFDVKD. The CDR3 runs to 16 residues. The CDR3 reads CATSDYRTSGSGELFF. In DNA, the CDR3 is TGTGCCACCAGTGATTACAGGACTAGCGGGAGCGGGGAGCTGTTTTTT.

In its sample, this clone was seen once. This chain links TRBV6-5 with TRBJ2-3, with a tentative D call TRBD1 (5 bases). CDR3 size: 14 residues. Germline V gene lookup returns CDR1 MNHEY and CDR2 SVGAGI. With 6 bases removed from V and 4 bases from J, the gap between germline ends came to 14 bases. The CDR3 reads CASRRLLGPDTQYF. CDR3 DNA: TGTGCCAGCAGACGCCTACTGGGGCCAGATACGCAGTATTTT.

This clone was recorded only once. CDR3 amino acids: CSVEGQGGYEQYF. For the CDR3, the DNA is TGCAGCGTTGAAGGGCAGGGAGGCTACGAGCAGTACTTC. The J gene is TRBJ2-7, the V gene TRBV29-1, with D possibly TRBD2 on 6 matching bases. The germline CDR1 and CDR2 sequences are SQVTM and ANQGSEA. V was pared by 1 base and J by 3 bases, with 10 bases between. The CDR3 has 13 residues.

The chain joins TRBV12-3 or TRBV12-4 to TRBJ1-1, with D unresolved. This CDR3 is built from 13 residues. Trimming cost V 2 bases and J 8 bases, with 12 bases left between them. Here the CDR3 DNA reads TGTGCCAGCAGTTTAACGATTTTACAGGAAGCTTTCTTT. This gives the protein CASSLTILQEAFF.

The CDR3 sequence: CASSPLGATYEQYF. CDR3 DNA: TGTGCCAGCTCACCTCTCGGGGCCACCTACGAGCAGTACTTC. The V gene is TRBV18, the J gene TRBJ2-7; D tentatively reads TRBD1 or TRBD2 (5 bases each). The V end lost 3 bases, the J end lost 2 bases, and 11 bases lay between the germline ends. CDR1 and CDR2 from the germline V gene are KGHSH and LQKENI. The CDR3 loop spans 14 amino acids.

The rearrangement links TRBV7-2 to TRBJ1-6; TRBD1 matches 11 bases. Unmatched junction bases numbered 3, after V lost 5 bases and J lost 9 bases. From germline, CDR1 is SGHTA and CDR2 FQGNSA. The CDR3 loop spans 14 amino acids. The CDR3 nucleotides are TGTGCCAGCAGCCCAGGGACAGGGGGTTCACCCCTCCACTTT. As protein: CASSPGTGGSPLHF.

The rearrangement uses TRBV29-1 and TRBJ1-2; D unresolved. The V gene lost 4 bases and the J gene lost 13 bases, with 13 bases spanning the gap. The CDR3 is 10 residues long. Germline V CDR1 and CDR2: SQVTM, ANQGSEA. The CDR3 sequence is CSVAHRSPTF. CDR3 sequence (DNA): TGCAGCGTTGCCCACCGATCCCCCACCTTC.

Regarding this clone: Other DNA sequences in this specimen translate into the identical CDR3. The V gene is TRBV4-3, the J gene TRBJ2-7; the D gene is possibly TRBD2 (5 bases). From germline, CDR1 is LGHNA and CDR2 YSLEER. Between the trimmed V and J ends, which lost 0 bases and 3 bases, there was a span of 6 bases. The CDR3 is 13 residues long. This chain's CDR3 is CASSQDGGYEQYF. As DNA, the CDR3 is TGCGCCAGCAGCCAAGACGGAGGCTACGAGCAGTACTTC.

The genes are TRBV11-2 and TRBJ2-1; 8 nucleotides match TRBD2. This CDR3 has 16 residues. Germline values: CDR1 SGHAT, CDR2 FQNNGV. V lost 1 base and J lost 2; bases outside the gene matches: 4. The CDR3 loop reads CASSLGRGGPYNEQFF. CDR3 sequence (DNA): TGTGCCAGCAGCTTAGGACGGGGGGGACCCTACAATGAGCAGTTCTTC.

The chain uses TRBV24-1 and TRBJ1-2; 7 positions agree with TRBD1. J lost 4 bases, V lost 5 bases, and 3 bases had no gene match. The CDR3 spans 13 residues. CDR1 and CDR2 (germline): KGHDR, SFDVKD. CDR3 nucleotide sequence: TGTGCCACCAGTGGACAGGGCGGCTATGGCTACACCTTC. The encoded protein is CATSGQGGYGYTF.

This chain uses TRBV27 with TRBJ1-2, with 7 bases matching TRBD1. This CDR3 contains 16 residues. Germline CDR1 reads MNHEY; CDR2 reads SMNVEV (reference sequence). Germline trimming cut 6 bases from V and 8 bases from J; bases unmatched to any gene: 18. CDR3 sequence: CASSRWGRTGGRGYTF. The DNA of the CDR3 is TGTGCCAGCAGCCGCTGGGGTAGGACAGGCGGGCGAGGCTACACCTTC.

The J gene is TRBJ1-1, the V gene TRBV7-9; 9 nucleotides agree with TRBD1. The V segment lost 2 bases and the J segment 3 bases; nucleotides outside the gene matches: 1. Germline-derived CDR1 and CDR2 are SEHNR and FQNEAQ (reference sequence). The CDR3 sequence is 14 residues long. This CDR3 is CASSLRDRDTEAFF. For the CDR3, the DNA is TGTGCCAGCAGCTTAAGGGACAGGGACACTGAAGCTTTCTTT. The whole variable domain, filled in from reference TRBV7-9 and TRBJ1-1, reads DTGVSQNPRHKITKRGQNVTFRCDPISEHNRLYWYRQTLGQGPEFLTYFQNEAQLEKSRLLSDRFSAERPKGSFSTLEIQRTEQGDSAMYLCASSLRDRDTEAFFGQGTRLTVV.

The chain employs TRBV30 and TRBJ1-2; D gene ambiguous. The CDR3 totals 12 residues. From germline, CDR1 is GTSNPN and CDR2 SVGIG (reference sequence). Trimming shortened V by 4 bases and J by 2 bases, and 8 bases separated the two germline ends. CDR3 nucleotides: TGTGCCTGGAATGGCGGGAACTATGGCTACACCTTC. Its protein is CAWNGGNYGYTF. Full variable domain (missing parts from reference TRBV30 and TRBJ1-2): SQTIHQWPATLVQPVGSPLSLECTVEGTSNPNLYWYRQAAGRGLQLLFYSVGIGQISSEVPQNLSASRPQDRQFILSSKKLLLSDSGFYLCAWNGGNYGYTFGSGTRLTVV.

CDR3 region: CASSQSNEKLFF. As DNA, the CDR3 is TGTGCCAGCAGCCAGAGTAATGAAAAACTGTTTTTT. This chain joins TRBV7-9 and TRBJ1-4; D remains ambiguous. This CDR3 is 12 amino acids long. V dropped 5 bases and J dropped 4 bases, with 5 bases sitting between them. Per the germline V gene, CDR1 is SEHNR and CDR2 is FQNEAQ (reference sequence).

V and J are TRBV6-5 and TRBJ2-7; 11 bases agree with TRBD1. Trimming at V came to 6 bases and at J to 4 bases, leaving 5 bases not matched to a gene. The CDR3 contains 14 residues. Looked up from germline, CDR1 is MNHEY and CDR2 is SVGAGI. For the CDR3, the DNA is TGTGCCAGCAGCCTCGGACAGGGGGCTTACGAGCAGTACTTC. Its translation: CASSLGQGAYEQYF.

The chain is built from TRBV5-6 and TRBJ1-2, with 9 bases aligning to TRBD1. The CDR3 runs to 14 residues. J was trimmed by 2 bases and V by 3 bases; bases with no gene match: 2. Germline V lookup: CDR1 SGHDT, CDR2 YYEEEE. CDR3 sequence reads: CASSSGQGNYGYTF. The CDR3 DNA follows: TGTGCCAGCAGCTCGGGACAGGGAAACTATGGCTACACCTTC.

The chain joins TRBV5-6 to TRBJ1-5, with 9 nucleotides matching TRBD1. V trimming: 4 bases; J trimming: 2 bases; junction bases outside the gene matches: 1. The CDR3 contains 14 residues. Per germline, CDR1 SGHDT and CDR2 YYEEEE. The CDR3 sequence: CASSRTGGNQPQHF. The CDR3 nucleotides are TGTGCCAGCAGCCGGACAGGGGGCAATCAGCCCCAGCATTTT.

The chain employs TRBV7-9 and TRBJ2-1, with 9 bases identical to TRBD2. The ends lost 6 bases at V and 8 bases at J; junction bases unmatched: 11. Germline CDR1 SEHNR, CDR2 FQNEAQ (reference sequence). This CDR3 is built from 15 residues. The CDR3 nucleotides are TGTGCCAGCAGTTTTGCGCGGGGGGGCTTCGATGAGCAGTTCTTC. It encodes CASSFARGGFDEQFF.